What follows describes a single T cell receptor (beta chain). The sample belongs to a study of blood T cell repertoires in COVID-19. In the study overall: Samples of COVID-19 (acute and convalescent) were obtained from the United States, Italy and Spain.

This CDR3 region has 15 residues. Germline values: CDR1 MRHNA, CDR2 SNTAGT. Trimming took off 7 bases at V and 8 bases at J, with 23 bases between the two ends. In the original workflow: Reference gene primer amplification in the assay estimated nucleated cell counts. Profiling relied on immunoSEQ multiplex PCR, and the TCRdb table lists in-frame clones only, not all of them. V and J calls plus clone size are reproduced from that table; the DNA served to infer D and trimming. The sample lists some 220,000 clones, about 84% occurring once. The material sequenced was peripheral blood. The clonotype was recovered from a human donor in a cohort sampled during active COVID-19. This chain uses TRBV6-4 with TRBJ1-1; weak D call: TRBD1 (5 bases). CDR3 residues: CASKILQWGGKEAFF. DNA of the CDR3: TGTGCCAGCAAAATCCTCCAGTGGGGGGGAAAGGAAGCTTTCTTT.